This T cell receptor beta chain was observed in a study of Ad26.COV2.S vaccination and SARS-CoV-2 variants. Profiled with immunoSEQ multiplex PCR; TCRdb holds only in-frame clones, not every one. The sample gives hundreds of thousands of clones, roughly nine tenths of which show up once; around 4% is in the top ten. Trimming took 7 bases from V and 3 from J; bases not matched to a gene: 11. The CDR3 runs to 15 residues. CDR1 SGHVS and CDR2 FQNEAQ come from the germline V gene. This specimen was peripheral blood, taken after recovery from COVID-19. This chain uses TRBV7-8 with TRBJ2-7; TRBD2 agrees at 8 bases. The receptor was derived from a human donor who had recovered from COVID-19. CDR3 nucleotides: TGTGCCAGCATCAGGACTCGAGCGGGGGACTACGAGCAGTACTTC. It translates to CASIRTRAGDYEQYF.